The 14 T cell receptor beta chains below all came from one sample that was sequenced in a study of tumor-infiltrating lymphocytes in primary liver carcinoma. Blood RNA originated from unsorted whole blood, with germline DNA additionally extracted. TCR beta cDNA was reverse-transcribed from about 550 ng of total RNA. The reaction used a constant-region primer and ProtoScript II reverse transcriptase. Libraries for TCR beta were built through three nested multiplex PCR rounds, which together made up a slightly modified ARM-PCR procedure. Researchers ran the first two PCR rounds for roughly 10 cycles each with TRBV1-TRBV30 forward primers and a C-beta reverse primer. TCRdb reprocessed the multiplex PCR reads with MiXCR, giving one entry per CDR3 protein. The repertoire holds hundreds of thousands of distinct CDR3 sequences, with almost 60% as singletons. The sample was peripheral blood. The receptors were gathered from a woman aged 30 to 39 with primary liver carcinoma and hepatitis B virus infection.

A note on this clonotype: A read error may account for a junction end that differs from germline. The CDR3 loop is CARSYSPRTLFNYTF. As DNA, the CDR3 is TGTGCCAGGAGTTACTCACCGCGCACCCTATTTAACTACACCTTC. J is TRBJ1-2 and V is TRBV6-5; D is uncertain. Germline V gives CDR1 MNHEY, CDR2 SVGAGI. The CDR3 has 15 residues.

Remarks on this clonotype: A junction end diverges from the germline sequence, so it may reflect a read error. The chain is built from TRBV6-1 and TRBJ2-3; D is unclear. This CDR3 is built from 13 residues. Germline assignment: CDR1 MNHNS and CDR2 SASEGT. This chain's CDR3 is CTSSGTWGDTQYF. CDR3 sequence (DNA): TGTACCAGCAGTGGTACTTGGGGAGATACGCAGTATTTT.

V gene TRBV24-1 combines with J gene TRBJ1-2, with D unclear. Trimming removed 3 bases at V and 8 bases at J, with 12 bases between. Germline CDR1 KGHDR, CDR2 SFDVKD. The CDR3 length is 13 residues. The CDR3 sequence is CATSDRDSGGYTF. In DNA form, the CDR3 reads TGTGCCACCAGTGATCGGGATTCGGGAGGCTACACCTTC.

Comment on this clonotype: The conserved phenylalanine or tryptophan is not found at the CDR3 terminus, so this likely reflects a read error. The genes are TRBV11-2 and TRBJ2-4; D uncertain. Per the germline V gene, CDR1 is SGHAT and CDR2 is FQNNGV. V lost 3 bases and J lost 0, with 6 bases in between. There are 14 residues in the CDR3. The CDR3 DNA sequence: TGTGCCAGCAGCTTCCGGATAGCCAAAAACATTCAGTACGTC. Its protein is CASSFRIAKNIQYV.

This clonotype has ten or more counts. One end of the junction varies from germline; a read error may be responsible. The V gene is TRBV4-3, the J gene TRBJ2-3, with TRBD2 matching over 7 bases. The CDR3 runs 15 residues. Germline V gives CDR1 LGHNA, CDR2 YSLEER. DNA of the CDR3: TGCGCCAGCAGCAAAGAGGCGGGAGTTTCAGATACGCAGTATTTT. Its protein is CASSKEAGVSDTQYF.

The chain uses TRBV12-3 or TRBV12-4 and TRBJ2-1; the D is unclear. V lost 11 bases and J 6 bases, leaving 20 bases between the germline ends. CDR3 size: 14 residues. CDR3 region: CAGIPRYGGNEQFF. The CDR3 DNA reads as TGTGCCGGCATCCCTAGGTATGGCGGCAATGAGCAGTTCTTC.

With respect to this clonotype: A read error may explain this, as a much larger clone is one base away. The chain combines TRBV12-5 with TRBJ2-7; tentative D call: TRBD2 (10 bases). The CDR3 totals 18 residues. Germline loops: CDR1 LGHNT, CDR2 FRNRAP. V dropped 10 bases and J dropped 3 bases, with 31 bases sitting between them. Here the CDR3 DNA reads TGTGCTAATGGAGACGGACAGGGGTCTAGCGGGGGTTACTACGAGCAGTACTTC. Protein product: CANGDGQGSSGGYYEQYF.

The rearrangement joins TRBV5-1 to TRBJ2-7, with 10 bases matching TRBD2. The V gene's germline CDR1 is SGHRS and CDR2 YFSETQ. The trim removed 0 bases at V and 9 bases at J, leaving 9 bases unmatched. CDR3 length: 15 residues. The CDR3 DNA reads TGCGCCAGCAGCTTGGATTCGCTAGCGGGAGACGTGCAGTACTTC. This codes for CASSLDSLAGDVQYF.

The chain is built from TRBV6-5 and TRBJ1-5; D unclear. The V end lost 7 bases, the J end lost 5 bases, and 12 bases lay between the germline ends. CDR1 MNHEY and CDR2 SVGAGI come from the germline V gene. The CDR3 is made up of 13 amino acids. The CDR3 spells CASNYAGYQPQHF. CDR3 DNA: TGTGCCAGCAATTATGCCGGGTATCAGCCCCAGCATTTT.

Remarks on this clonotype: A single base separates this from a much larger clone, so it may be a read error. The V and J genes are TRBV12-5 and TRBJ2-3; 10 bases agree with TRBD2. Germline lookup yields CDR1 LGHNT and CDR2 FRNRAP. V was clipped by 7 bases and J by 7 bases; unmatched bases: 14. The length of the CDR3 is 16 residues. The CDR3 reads CASALAGGGRTNTQYF. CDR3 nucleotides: TGTGCTAGTGCTTTAGCGGGAGGAGGGCGGACAAATACGCAGTATTTT.

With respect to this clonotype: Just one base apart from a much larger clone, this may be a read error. The CDR3 DNA reads as TGTGCCATCAGTGAAGATCCGGGGGATGGCTATGACTACACCTTC. This encodes CAISEDPGDGYDYTF. The chain carries TRBV10-3 and TRBJ1-2, with D possibly matching TRBD1 (5 bases). The germline gives CDR1 ENHRY, CDR2 SYGVKD. CDR3 length: 15 residues.

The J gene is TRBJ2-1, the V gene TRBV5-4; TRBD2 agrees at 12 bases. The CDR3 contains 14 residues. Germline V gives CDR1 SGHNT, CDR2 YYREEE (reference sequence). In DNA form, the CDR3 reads TGTGCTAGCGGCCCAACTAGCGGGAGGAATGAGCAGTTCTTC. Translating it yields CASGPTSGRNEQFF.

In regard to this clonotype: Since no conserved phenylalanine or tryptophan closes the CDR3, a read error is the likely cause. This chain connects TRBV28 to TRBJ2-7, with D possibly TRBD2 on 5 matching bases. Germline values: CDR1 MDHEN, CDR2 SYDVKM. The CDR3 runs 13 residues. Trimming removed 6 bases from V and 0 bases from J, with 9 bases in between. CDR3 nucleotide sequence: TGTGCCAGCAGCTGGAGGAGCTCCTACGAGCAGTACTTA. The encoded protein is CASSWRSSYEQYL.

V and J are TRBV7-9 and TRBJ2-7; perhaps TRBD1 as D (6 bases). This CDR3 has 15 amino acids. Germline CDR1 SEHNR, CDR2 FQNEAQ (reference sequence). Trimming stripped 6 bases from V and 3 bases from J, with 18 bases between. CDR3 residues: CASRSRHGGLYEQYF. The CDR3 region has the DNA TGTGCCAGCAGATCACGCCATGGGGGCCTCTACGAGCAGTACTTC.